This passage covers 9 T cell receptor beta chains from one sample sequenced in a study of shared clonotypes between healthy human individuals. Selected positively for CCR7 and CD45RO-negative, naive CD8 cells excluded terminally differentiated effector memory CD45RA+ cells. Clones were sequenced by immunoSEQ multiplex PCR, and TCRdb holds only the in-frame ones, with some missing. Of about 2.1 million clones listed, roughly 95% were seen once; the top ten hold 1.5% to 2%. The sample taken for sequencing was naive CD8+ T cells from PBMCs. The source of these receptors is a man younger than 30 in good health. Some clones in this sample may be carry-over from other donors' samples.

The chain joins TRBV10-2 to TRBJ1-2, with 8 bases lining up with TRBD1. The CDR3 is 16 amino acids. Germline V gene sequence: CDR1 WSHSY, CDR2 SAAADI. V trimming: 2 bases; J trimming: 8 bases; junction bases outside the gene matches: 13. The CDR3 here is CASSEPMRDRSRGYTF. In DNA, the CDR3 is TGCGCCAGCAGTGAGCCCATGAGGGACAGGTCCCGAGGCTACACCTTC.

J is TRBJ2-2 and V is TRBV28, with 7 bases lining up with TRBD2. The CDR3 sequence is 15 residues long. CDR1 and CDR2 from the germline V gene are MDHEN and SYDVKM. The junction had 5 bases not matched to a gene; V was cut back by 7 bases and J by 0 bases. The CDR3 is CASNSGTTNTGELFF. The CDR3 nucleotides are TGTGCCAGCAATTCCGGGACTACGAACACCGGGGAGCTGTTTTTT.

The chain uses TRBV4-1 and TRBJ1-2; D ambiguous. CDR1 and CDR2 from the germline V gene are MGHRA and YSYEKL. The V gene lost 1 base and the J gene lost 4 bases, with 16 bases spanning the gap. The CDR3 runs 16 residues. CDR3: CASSQGSGLTSYGYTF. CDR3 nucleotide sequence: TGCGCCAGCAGCCAAGGCTCAGGTCTCACGAGCTATGGCTACACCTTC.

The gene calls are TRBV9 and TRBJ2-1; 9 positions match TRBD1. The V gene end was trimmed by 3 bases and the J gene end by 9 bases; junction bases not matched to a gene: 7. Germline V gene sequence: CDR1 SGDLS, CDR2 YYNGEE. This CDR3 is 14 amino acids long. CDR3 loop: CASSERDRVSEQFF. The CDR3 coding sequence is TGTGCCAGCAGCGAACGGGACAGGGTTAGTGAGCAGTTCTTC.

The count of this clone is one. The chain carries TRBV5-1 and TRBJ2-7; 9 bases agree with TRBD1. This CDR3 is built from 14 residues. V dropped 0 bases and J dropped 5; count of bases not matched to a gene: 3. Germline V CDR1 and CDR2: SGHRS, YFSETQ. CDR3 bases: TGCGCCAGCAGCTTGGCCGGGACAGGGAACGAGCAGTACTTC. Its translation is CASSLAGTGNEQYF. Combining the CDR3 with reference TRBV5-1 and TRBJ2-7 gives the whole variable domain KAGVTQTPRYLIKTRGQQVTLSCSPISGHRSVSWYQQTPGQGLQFLFEYFSETQRNKGNFPGRFSGRQFSNSRSEMNVSTLELGDSALYLCASSLAGTGNEQYFGPGTRLTVT.

The DNA for the CDR3 is TGTGCCAGCAGTTCGTCCCGGGACAGTGAGAACACCGGGGAGCTGTTTTTT. It encodes CASSSSRDSENTGELFF. The chain recombines TRBV28 with TRBJ2-2; the match to TRBD1 covers 7 bases. Losses at the gene ends were 4 bases for V and 1 base for J; bases not matched to a gene: 9. The CDR3 has 17 residues. The germline V gene encodes CDR1 MDHEN and CDR2 SYDVKM.

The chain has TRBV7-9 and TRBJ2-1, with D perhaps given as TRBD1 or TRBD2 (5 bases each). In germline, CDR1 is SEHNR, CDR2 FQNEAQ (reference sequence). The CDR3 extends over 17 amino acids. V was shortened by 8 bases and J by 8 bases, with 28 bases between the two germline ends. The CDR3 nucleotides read TGTGCCAGCTTGGTAGGCAGGGAGTCCGAAAGAGGCGATGAGCAGTTCTTC. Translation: CASLVGRESERGDEQFF.

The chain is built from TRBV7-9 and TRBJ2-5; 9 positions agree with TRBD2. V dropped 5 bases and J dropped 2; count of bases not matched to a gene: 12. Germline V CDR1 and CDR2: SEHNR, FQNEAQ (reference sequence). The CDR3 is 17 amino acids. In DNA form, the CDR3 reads TGTGCCAGCAGCCTACCTAGAGTAGCGGGAGATCAAGAGACCCAGTACTTC. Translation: CASSLPRVAGDQETQYF.

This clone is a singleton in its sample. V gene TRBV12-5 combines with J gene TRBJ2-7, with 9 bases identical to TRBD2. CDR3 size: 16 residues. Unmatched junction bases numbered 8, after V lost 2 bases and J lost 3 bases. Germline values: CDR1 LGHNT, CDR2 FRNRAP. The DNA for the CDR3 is TGTGCTAGTGGTTTGACCAATAGCGGGAGAATCTACGAGCAGTACTTC. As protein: CASGLTNSGRIYEQYF.